This paragraph reports one T cell receptor (beta chain). Its specific antigen is unknown. No base qualities exist here, and no much larger clone lies one base off it. This specimen belongs to a study of blood T cell repertoires in COVID-19 (dated by TCRdb to between 2020 and 2021). Looking at the study overall: Collaborator samples came from the United States, Italy and Spain and covered acute and convalescent phases of COVID-19. The prospective study material was composed of cDNA or gDNA derived from T cells, B-cell-depleted T cells, or PBMCs. Deeply sampled blood TCRbeta repertoires from subjects exposed to, actively infected with, or recovered from COVID-19 were included in the dataset. The repertoires were made available in a free public database intended to serve as a resource for research on the immune response to SARS-CoV-2. Samples came from the ongoing ImmuneRACE study (first 160 participants) plus 1,254 subjects from 6 global collaborators. Sample metadata almost always included a de-identified subject ID, COVID-19 status, age in years and sex. HLA class I and class II types, where available, came from metadata supplied by the sample provider rather than from assay-based typing. Study-wide findings and limitations: Clinical and demographic metadata were provided uncurated, with the amount varying by source and participant.

The immunoSEQ Assay, a bias-controlled multiplex PCR, was used to amplify TCRbeta CDR3 regions from genomic DNA. The paper's processing steps were these. The number of nucleated cells in each sample was estimated by amplification of reference gene primers within the assay. To quantify the absolute abundance of each unique TCRbeta CDR3 rearrangement, sequence reads were collapsed and filtered. For each sample, productive Simpson clonality was calculated as the square root of Simpson's diversity index over productive rearrangements. The table comes from immuneACCESS by way of TCRdb, which keeps in-frame sequences with V and J called. Part of the clones is missing from these tables; in studies checked, under half for an unresolved V gene and the rest for unknown reasons. The DNA was the basis for D and trimming; V, J and clone size are from that table. Present in this sample are some 400,000 clones, 75% to 90% of which were seen just once. The ten largest clones capture around 1.1% of the sample.

Participants in the prospective study were aged roughly 18 to 100 years, lived in some 24 United States geographic areas, and enrolled through a virtual design. To assign participants to cohorts, the prospective study relied on clinical history that participants themselves reported in a screening survey and a study questionnaire. Recovered participants in ImmuneRACE Cohort 3 were defined by two consecutive negative NP/OP PCR tests, clearance by a healthcare professional, or resolution of symptoms. In the prospective study, mobile phlebotomists collected whole blood, serum and a nasopharyngeal or oropharyngeal swab from each participant. Additional blood draws and questionnaires over an approximately two-month period could optionally be provided by prospective study participants. Before DNA extraction, prospective study blood samples were shipped either frozen or at room temperature. CDR1 and CDR2 are drawn from the germline V gene: KGHSH, LQKENI. Trimming at the junction amounts to 3 bases on V and 0 bases on J, and the germline ends lie 9 bases apart. Including cysteine and phenylalanine, the CDR3 has 15 amino acids. CDR3 DNA only is kept here, 45 bases in frame from base 1.

Sequenced: PBMCs or T cells enriched from blood (not recorded which). Recombination linked TRBV18 to TRBJ2-1, with the D gene not clear enough to name. The receptor's source is a man aged 25 to 45 who had recovered from COVID-19. This receptor carries the CDR3 CASSPSESSYNEQFF. The DNA sequence is given as TGTGCCAGCTCACCGTCGGAGAGCTCCTACAATGAGCAGTTCTTC.